Following are 12 T cell receptor beta chains from one sample sequenced in a study of blood T cell repertoires in COVID-19. Profiled with immunoSEQ multiplex PCR; TCRdb holds only in-frame clones, not every one. Among roughly 280,000 clones listed, 80% to 90% were seen once. Sequencing used peripheral blood. The receptor set was obtained from a woman in her sixties or seventies with acute or convalescent COVID-19.

The V call is TRBV6-5, the J call TRBJ2-1, with 8 bases matching TRBD1. With V trimmed by 5 bases and J by 8 bases, 11 bases remained unmatched. The CDR3 covers 15 residues. Per germline, CDR1 MNHEY and CDR2 SVGAGI. CDR3 nucleotide sequence: TGTGCCAGCAGTCTCCGGGACGGACAGGGCCATGAGCAGTTCTTC. Translating it yields CASSLRDGQGHEQFF.

V usage is TRBV18 and J usage is TRBJ1-4; D is ambiguous. The CDR3 sequence is 13 residues long. V lost 5 bases and J lost 8, with 12 bases in between. Germline V lookup: CDR1 KGHSH, CDR2 LQKENI. In DNA, the CDR3 is TGTGCCAGCTCAGAAGCGGGGTACGAAAAACTGTTTTTT. Protein: CASSEAGYEKLFF.

The V call is TRBV20-1, the J call TRBJ1-2, with TRBD1 as a possible D gene (6 bases). The V gene's germline CDR1 is DFQATT and CDR2 SNEGSKA (reference sequence). This CDR3 contains 14 residues. Between the trimmed V and J ends, which lost 3 bases and 2 bases, there was a span of 13 bases. The CDR3 here is CSASEVQGNYGYTF. The CDR3 DNA follows: TGCAGTGCTAGTGAGGTTCAGGGGAACTATGGCTACACCTTC.

There are a few counts of this clone. The chain couples TRBV3-1 (or the pseudogene TRBV3-2) to TRBJ1-6, with 7 nucleotides matching TRBD1. CDR1 and CDR2 (germline): LGHDT, YNNKEL (reference sequence). This CDR3 region has 15 residues. V gave up 1 base and J gave up 8 bases; unmatched junction bases: 5. The CDR3 spells CASSQGWQGDSPLHF. CDR3 DNA: TGTGCCAGCAGCCAAGGATGGCAGGGGGATTCACCCCTCCACTTT.

This clone is a singleton in its sample. The V call is TRBV5-6, the J call TRBJ1-5; possible D gene TRBD1, 6 bases. This CDR3 is 15 amino acids long. Germline CDR1 SGHDT, CDR2 YYEEEE. V lost 3 bases and J 7 bases, leaving 17 bases between the germline ends. CDR3 DNA sequence: TGTGCCAGCAGCTCGAGGGGACACTTCAAGCAGCCCCAGCATTTT. It is translated as CASSSRGHFKQPQHF.

The chain carries TRBV7-9 and TRBJ1-3; TRBD1 agrees at 7 bases. The length of the CDR3 is 16 residues. V shed 1 base and J 2 bases; nucleotides not matched to a gene: 5. Germline CDR1 reads SEHNR; CDR2 reads FQNEAQ (reference sequence). The CDR3 protein is CASSLGDSPAGNTIYF. The CDR3 region has the DNA TGTGCCAGCAGCTTAGGGGACAGCCCCGCTGGAAACACCATATATTTT.

The rearrangement joins TRBV5-8 to TRBJ1-5, with D maybe TRBD1 (6 bases). This CDR3 has 16 amino acids. Germline V lookup: CDR1 SGHTS, CDR2 YDEGEE. With 3 bases removed from V and 0 bases from J, the gap between germline ends came to 13 bases. DNA of the CDR3: TGTGCCAGCAGCTATATTGGACAGAATAGCAATCAGCCCCAGCATTTT. Its translation: CASSYIGQNSNQPQHF.

This chain joins TRBV18 and TRBJ1-2, with 8 bases identical to TRBD1. In germline, CDR1 is KGHSH, CDR2 LQKENI. The CDR3 contains 15 residues. After removal of 3 bases from V and 3 bases from J, the junction contained 6 bases not matched to a gene. The CDR3 nucleotides read TGTGCCAGCTCACCCGGGGCGGACAGGGACTATGGCTACACCTTC. Translated, it gives CASSPGADRDYGYTF.

This chain connects TRBV20-1 to TRBJ1-4; tentatively, D is TRBD1 (5 bases). Germline CDR1 DFQATT, CDR2 SNEGSKA (reference sequence). Trimming took off 3 bases at V and 8 bases at J, with 13 bases between the two ends. CDR3 size: 13 residues. The CDR3 DNA sequence: TGCAGTGCTAGTAGCTCAAGGGGAGAAAAACTGTTTTTT. Translating it yields CSASSSRGEKLFF.

This chain joins TRBV19 and TRBJ2-1; 9 bases match TRBD1. V lost 1 base to trimming and J lost 1 base; unmatched junction nucleotides: 8. This CDR3 comprises 18 residues. Germline V lookup: CDR1 LNHDA, CDR2 SQIVND (reference sequence). CDR3 DNA sequence: TGTGCCAGTAGTATAGGATCCGGGACAGGGATGTCCTACAATGAGCAGTTCTTC. This translates into CASSIGSGTGMSYNEQFF.

The rearrangement uses TRBV2 and TRBJ1-5; 9 nucleotides line up with TRBD1. Germline V gene lookup returns CDR1 SNHLY and CDR2 FYNNEI. This CDR3 has 14 residues. Losses at the gene ends were 6 bases for V and 5 bases for J; bases not matched to a gene: 5. CDR3 amino acids: CASSGTGRHQPQHF. In DNA form, the CDR3 reads TGTGCCAGCAGCGGGACAGGGCGGCATCAGCCCCAGCATTTT. Supplemented by reference TRBV2 and TRBJ1-5, the full variable domain reads EPEVTQTPSHQVTQMGQEVILRCVPISNHLYFYWYRQILGQKVEFLVSFYNNEISEKSEIFDDQFSVERPDGSNFTLKIRSTKLEDSAMYFCASSGTGRHQPQHFGDGTRLSIL.

V and J are TRBV7-6 and TRBJ2-1; 8 positions agree with TRBD1. Trimming at V came to 2 bases and at J to 7 bases, leaving 10 bases not matched to a gene. Germline V gives CDR1 SGHVS, CDR2 FNYEAQ. The CDR3 totals 16 residues. CDR3 in amino acids: CASSLSDRVDGNEQFF. The CDR3 nucleotides are TGTGCCAGCAGCTTATCGGACAGGGTAGATGGAAATGAGCAGTTCTTC.